This TCR beta chain was recovered during a study of CD4 T cells in relation to SARS-CoV-2 and coronaviruses. Study conclusions and caveats: In roughly 65% of donors, memory CD4+ clonotypes crossrecognized SARS-CoV-2 and at least one common cold coronavirus spike. No donor gave both pre-pandemic and post-infection samples.

Regarding this clone: Its target is not known.

Assay: immunoSEQ multiplex PCR; the TCRdb copy retains only in-frame clones and omits some. This table has about 26,000 clones, about three quarters appearing once. From germline, CDR1 is SGHTA and CDR2 FQGNSA. The V end was cut by 2 bases, the J end by 0 bases, with 5 bases between. The length of the CDR3 is 15 residues. The unexposed donors gave CD4+ T cells in about 2010-2019, prior to COVID-19. The cells were cultured for 10 days before CD4+ T cells were isolated. The rearrangement links TRBV7-2 to TRBJ1-6; D call uncertain. The sample was CD4+ T cells from PBMCs, cultured in vitro. The TCR comes from a human donor in good health. The DNA for the CDR3 is TGTGCCAGCAGCTTAACATACTCCTATAATTCACCCCTCCACTTT. Its translation: CASSLTYSYNSPLHF.